Below, one T cell receptor beta chain is given with its context. Sequenced by immunoSEQ multiplex PCR; TCRdb stores in-frame clones only, minus some. The sample gives roughly 67,000 clones, 95% to 98% of which show up once; under 0.2% is in the top ten. This sample is part of a study of technical replicates of blood from a few donors. Germline lookup yields CDR1 MDHEN and CDR2 SYDVKM. V was pared by 6 bases and J by 12 bases, with 8 bases between. This CDR3 is 10 amino acids long. Input material: T cells isolated from PBMCs. The clonotype was recovered from a human donor in good health. The chain employs TRBV28 and TRBJ1-4, with D possibly being TRBD1 (5 bases). The CDR3 region is CASSRGELFF. The CDR3 nucleotides are TGTGCCAGCAGCCGGGGGGAACTGTTTTTT.